Each of the 16 T cell receptor beta chains below was sequenced from the same sample in a study of T cell repertoires in cytomegalovirus infection. TCRdb reprocessed the reads via MiXCR and lists one record per CDR3 protein. The sample has fewer than 300,000 distinct CDR3 sequences, about 23% seen once. The source material was PBMCs. All receptors derive from a human donor in good health (CMV status not recorded). Some clones in this sample may be carry-over from other donors' samples.

This clonotype was counted a few times. V is TRBV5-1 and J is TRBJ1-1; D not resolved. V dropped 2 bases and J dropped 4 bases, with 12 bases sitting between them. CDR1 is SGHRS and CDR2 is YFSETQ in the germline V gene. CDR3 length: 14 amino acids. CDR3 residues: CASSLTAGTTEAFF. In DNA form, the CDR3 reads TGCGCCAGCAGCTTAACGGCGGGAACCACTGAAGCTTTCTTT.

J is TRBJ2-7 and V is TRBV11-2; 7 nucleotides align to TRBD1. V lost 7 bases, J lost 2 bases, and 2 bases stayed unmatched. The CDR3 consists of 12 residues. Germline loops: CDR1 SGHAT, CDR2 FQNNGV. The CDR3 nucleotides are TGTGCCAGCACCCAGGGGGCCTACGAGCAGTACTTC. The encoded protein is CASTQGAYEQYF.

This clonotype was seen only a few times. V and J are TRBV9 and TRBJ2-2; D ambiguous. Trimming took off 3 bases at V and 4 bases at J, with 10 bases between the two ends. The CDR3 consists of 14 residues. CDR1 is SGDLS and CDR2 is YYNGEE in the germline V gene. The CDR3 coding sequence is TGTGCCAGCAGCGCTGGTGGCGTCACCGGGGAGCTGTTTTTT. Translated: CASSAGGVTGELFF.

The chain's CDR3 is CASSERQGFSSPLHF. The CDR3 DNA reads as TGTGCCAGCAGTGAACGACAGGGATTTAGTTCACCCCTCCACTTT. The gene calls are TRBV2 and TRBJ1-6; 7 bases map to TRBD1. J gave up 9 bases and V 2 bases, and 7 bases lay outside the gene matches. Germline V gene sequence: CDR1 SNHLY, CDR2 FYNNEI. This CDR3 spans 15 amino acids.

Many counts were recorded for this clonotype. The chain combines TRBV7-2 with TRBJ1-1; D is unresolved. Germline V gene sequence: CDR1 SGHTA, CDR2 FQGNSA. CDR3 length equals 15 residues. Trimming pared 5 bases from V and 0 bases from J, leaving 13 bases between. CDR3 sequence (DNA): TGTGCCAGCAGCCCGCTACGAGGGTTGAACACTGAAGCTTTCTTT. Protein sequence: CASSPLRGLNTEAFF.

The V gene is TRBV4-1, the J gene TRBJ2-2; 12 bases match TRBD2. The CDR3 extends over 16 amino acids. The trim removed 7 bases at V and 7 bases at J, leaving 10 bases unmatched. From germline, CDR1 is MGHRA and CDR2 YSYEKL. The CDR3 DNA follows: TGCGCCAGCAACCCACTAGCGGGAGGTCCCATCGGGGAGCTGTTTTTT. It translates to CASNPLAGGPIGELFF.

This clonotype appeared many times. The gene calls are TRBV7-2 and TRBJ1-5; no clear D. The V and J ends lost 5 bases and 3 bases respectively, with 5 bases between them. The CDR3 loop spans 12 amino acids. Germline-derived CDR1 and CDR2 are SGHTA and FQGNSA. DNA for the CDR3: TGTGCCAGCAGCGCCAACAATCAGCCCCAGCATTTT. This encodes CASSANNQPQHF.

The gene calls are TRBV5-1 and TRBJ2-2; tentative D call: TRBD1 (6 bases). Germline V gives CDR1 SGHRS, CDR2 YFSETQ. The CDR3 is made up of 15 amino acids. The V end was cut by 0 bases, the J end by 6 bases, with 12 bases between. The CDR3 sequence is CASSLASGVAGELFF. The CDR3, as DNA: TGCGCCAGCAGCTTGGCGTCAGGGGTCGCCGGGGAGCTGTTTTTT.

This sequence joins TRBV29-1 and TRBJ2-5, with D hard to call. This CDR3 comprises 11 residues. The germline V and J ends were trimmed by 4 bases and 2 bases, with 5 bases remaining between them. CDR1 is SQVTM, CDR2 ANQGSEA, per germline. CDR3 amino acids: CSVVGQETQYF. The CDR3 nucleotides are TGCAGCGTTGTAGGGCAAGAGACCCAGTACTTC.

This chain joins TRBV18 and TRBJ1-2; maybe TRBD1 (6 bases). The CDR3 is 15 residues long. The V and J ends lost 3 bases and 7 bases respectively, with 18 bases between them. Germline-derived CDR1 and CDR2 are KGHSH and LQKENI. CDR3 coding DNA: TGTGCCAGCTCACCTGAGGGCAGGGGAATCTCTGGCTACACCTTC. Amino acid sequence: CASSPEGRGISGYTF.

Many counts were recorded for this clonotype. The chain links TRBV7-3 to TRBJ2-1, with 12 bases matching TRBD1. Germline assignment: CDR1 SGHTA and CDR2 FQGTGA. This CDR3 has 15 residues. V was pared by 4 bases and J by 7 bases, with 5 bases of the junction left unmatched. The CDR3 sequence is CASSSGQGARNEQFF. The CDR3 DNA sequence: TGTGCCAGCAGCTCGGGACAGGGGGCGCGGAATGAGCAGTTCTTC.

This clonotype was counted many times. The genes are TRBV7-2 and TRBJ1-5, with unresolved D. The CDR3 has 14 amino acids. Germline CDR1 is SGHTA and CDR2 is FQGNSA. With 7 bases removed from V and 2 bases from J, the gap between germline ends came to 12 bases. DNA for the CDR3: TGTGCCAGCACTTCGTGGGTAGGCAATCAGCCCCAGCATTTT. This gives the protein CASTSWVGNQPQHF.

V and J are TRBV2 and TRBJ2-7, with 11 positions matching TRBD2. The trim removed 6 bases at V and 3 bases at J, leaving 10 bases unmatched. CDR3 length equals 16 residues. The germline V gene has CDR1 SNHLY and CDR2 FYNNEI. The CDR3 here is CASRRGLAAINYEQYF. The CDR3 bases are TGTGCCAGCAGGCGGGGACTAGCGGCTATAAACTACGAGCAGTACTTC.

J is TRBJ2-1 and V is TRBV25-1, with 10 bases that match TRBD2. V lost 1 base, J lost 1 base, and 4 bases stayed unmatched. This CDR3 has 17 amino acids. The germline V gene has CDR1 MGHDK and CDR2 SYGVNS. CDR3 in amino acids: CASSEWGSGRSYNEQFF. DNA for the CDR3: TGTGCCAGCAGTGAATGGGGTAGCGGGAGGTCCTACAATGAGCAGTTCTTC. The full variable domain, its missing parts supplied by reference TRBV25-1 and TRBJ2-1, is EADIYQTPRYLVIGTGKKITLECSQTMGHDKMYWYQQDPGMELHLIHYSYGVNSTEKGDLSSESTVSRIRTEHFPLTLESARPSHTSQYLCASSEWGSGRSYNEQFFGPGTRLTVL.

The rearrangement uses TRBV18 and TRBJ2-5, with TRBD2 matching 10 bases. CDR1 and CDR2 from the germline V gene are KGHSH and LQKENI. The CDR3 runs to 17 residues. Germline trimming cut 1 base from V and 2 bases from J; bases unmatched to any gene: 7. CDR3 protein: CASSPRASGSEQETQYF. Written as DNA, the CDR3 is TGTGCCAGCTCACCACGGGCTAGCGGGAGTGAACAAGAGACCCAGTACTTC.

This clonotype came up many times. The chain has TRBV11-2 and TRBJ2-3; 8 bases fit TRBD2. The CDR3 extends over 14 amino acids. V lost 3 bases and J lost 3; bases outside the gene matches: 2. Germline V lookup: CDR1 SGHAT, CDR2 FQNNGV. In nucleotides, the CDR3 is TGTGCCAGCAGCTTGATAGCGGGGACAGATACGCAGTATTTT. Protein product: CASSLIAGTDTQYF.